The sequence of this TCR beta chain was determined in a study of monozygotic twins with inflammatory bowel disease. From its re-call of the 5' RACE reads, TCRdb lists each CDR3 protein once, without DNA. The sample totals about 300,000 distinct CDR3 sequences; its top ten clones hold roughly 5.2%. Whole-study findings and limits: No distinction between different T cell subtypes was possible. Other individuals had fewer clonotypes in common with IBD patients than with healthy twins, especially with disease activity.

On this clonotype: Its specificity is not known.

The sequence was obtained from a human donor with ulcerative colitis or Crohn's disease, or a healthy co-twin of an affected twin (not recorded which). The sequenced sample was blood.

The CDR3 here is CSVEGVSGGTQETQYF. The genes are TRBV29-1 and TRBJ2-5; TCRdb's D gene call, TRBD1, goes unchecked for lack of DNA. The CDR3 runs 16 residues. Germline V lookup: CDR1 SQVTM, CDR2 ANQGSEA.